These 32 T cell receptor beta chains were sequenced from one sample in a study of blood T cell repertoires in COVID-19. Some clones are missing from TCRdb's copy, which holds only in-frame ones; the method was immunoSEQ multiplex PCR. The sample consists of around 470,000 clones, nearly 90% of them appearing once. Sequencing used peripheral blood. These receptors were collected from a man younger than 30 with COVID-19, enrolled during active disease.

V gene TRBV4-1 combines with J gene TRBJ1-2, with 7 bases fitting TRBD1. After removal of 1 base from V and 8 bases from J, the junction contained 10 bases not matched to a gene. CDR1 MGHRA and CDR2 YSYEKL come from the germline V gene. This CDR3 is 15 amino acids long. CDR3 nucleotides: TGCGCCAGCAGCCAAGGGGCGGCAGGGGGTTTCGGCTACACCTTC. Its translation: CASSQGAAGGFGYTF.

The CDR3: CASSQGGTGGLMNTEAFF. As DNA, the CDR3 is TGTGCCAGCAGCCAAGGAGGGACAGGGGGCCTAATGAACACTGAAGCTTTCTTT. The genes are TRBV3-1 (or the pseudogene TRBV3-2) and TRBJ1-1; 12 bases fit TRBD1. J lost 0 bases, V lost 1 base, and 6 bases had no gene match. The CDR3 length is 18 residues. Germline loops: CDR1 LGHDT, CDR2 YNNKEL (reference sequence).

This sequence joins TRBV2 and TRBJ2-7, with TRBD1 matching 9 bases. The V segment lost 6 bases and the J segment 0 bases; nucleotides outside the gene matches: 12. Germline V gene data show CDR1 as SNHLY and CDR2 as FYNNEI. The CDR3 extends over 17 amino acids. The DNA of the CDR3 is TGTGCCAGCAGGAAGACAGGGGGAGGGGGGAGCTCCTACGAGCAGTACTTC. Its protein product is CASRKTGGGGSSYEQYF.

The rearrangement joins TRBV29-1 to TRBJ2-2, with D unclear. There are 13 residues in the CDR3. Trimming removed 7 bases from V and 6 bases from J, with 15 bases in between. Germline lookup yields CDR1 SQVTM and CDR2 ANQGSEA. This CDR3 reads CSGSHNIAGELFF. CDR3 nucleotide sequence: TGCAGCGGTAGCCACAATATCGCCGGGGAGCTGTTTTTT.

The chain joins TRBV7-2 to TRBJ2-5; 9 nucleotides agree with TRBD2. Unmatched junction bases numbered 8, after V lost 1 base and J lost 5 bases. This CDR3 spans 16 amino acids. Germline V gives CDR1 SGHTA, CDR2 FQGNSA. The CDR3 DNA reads TGTGCCAGCAGCTTAGGTTGGCGGGGGGGCCTGGAGACCCAGTACTTC. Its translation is CASSLGWRGGLETQYF.

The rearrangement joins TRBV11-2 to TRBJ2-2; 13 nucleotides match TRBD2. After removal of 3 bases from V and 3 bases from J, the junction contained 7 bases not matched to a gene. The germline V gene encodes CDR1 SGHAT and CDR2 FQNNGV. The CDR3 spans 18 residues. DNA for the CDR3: TGTGCCAGCAGCTTCCGTCGCGGACTAGCGGGAGACACCGGGGAGCTGTTTTTT. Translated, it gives CASSFRRGLAGDTGELFF. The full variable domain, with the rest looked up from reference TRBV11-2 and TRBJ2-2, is EAGVAQSPRYKIIEKRQSVAFWCNPISGHATLYWYQQILGQGPKLLIQFQNNGVVDDSQLPKDRFSAERLKGVDSTLKIQPAKLEDSAVYLCASSFRRGLAGDTGELFFGEGSRLTVL.

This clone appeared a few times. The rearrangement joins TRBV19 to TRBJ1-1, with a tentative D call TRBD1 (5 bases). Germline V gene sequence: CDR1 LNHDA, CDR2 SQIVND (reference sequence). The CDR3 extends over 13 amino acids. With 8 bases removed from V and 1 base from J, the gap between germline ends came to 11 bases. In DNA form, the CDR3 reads TGTGCCAGTCGTGTCAGGGAGAACACTGAAGCTTTCTTT. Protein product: CASRVRENTEAFF.

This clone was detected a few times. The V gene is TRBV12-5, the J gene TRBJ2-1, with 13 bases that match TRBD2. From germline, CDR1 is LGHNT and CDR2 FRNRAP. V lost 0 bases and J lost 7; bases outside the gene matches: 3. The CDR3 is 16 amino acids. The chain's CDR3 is CASGLVTSGRGNEQFF. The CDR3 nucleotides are TGTGCTAGTGGTTTGGTCACTAGCGGGAGGGGGAATGAGCAGTTCTTC. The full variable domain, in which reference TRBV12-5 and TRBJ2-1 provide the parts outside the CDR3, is DARVTQTPRHKVTEMGQEVTMRCQPILGHNTVFWYRQTMMQGLELLAYFRNRAPLDDSGMPKDRFSAEMPDATLATLKIQPSEPRDSAVYFCASGLVTSGRGNEQFFGPGTRLTVL.

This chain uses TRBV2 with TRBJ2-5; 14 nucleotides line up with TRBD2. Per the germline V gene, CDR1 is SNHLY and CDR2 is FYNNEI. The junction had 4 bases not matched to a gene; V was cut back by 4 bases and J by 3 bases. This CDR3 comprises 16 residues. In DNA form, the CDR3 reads TGTGCCAGCAGTGGACTAGCGGGGGGGGCCGAAGAGACCCAGTACTTC. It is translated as CASSGLAGGAEETQYF.

The CDR3 sequence is CASSQYRHTEAFF. The CDR3 coding sequence is TGTGCCAGCAGCCAATACAGGCACACTGAAGCTTTCTTT. The chain recombines TRBV3-1 (or the pseudogene TRBV3-2) with TRBJ1-1; tentatively, D is TRBD1 (5 bases). The CDR3 extends over 13 amino acids. Trimming took off 2 bases at V and 3 bases at J, with 7 bases between the two ends. CDR1 and CDR2 (germline): LGHDT, YNNKEL (reference sequence).

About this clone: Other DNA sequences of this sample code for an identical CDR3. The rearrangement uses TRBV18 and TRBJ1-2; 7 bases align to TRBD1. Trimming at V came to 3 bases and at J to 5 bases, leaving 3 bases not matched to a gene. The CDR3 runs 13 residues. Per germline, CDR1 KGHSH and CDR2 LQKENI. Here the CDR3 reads CASSPGTDYGYTF. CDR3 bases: TGTGCCAGCTCACCTGGGACAGATTATGGCTACACCTTC.

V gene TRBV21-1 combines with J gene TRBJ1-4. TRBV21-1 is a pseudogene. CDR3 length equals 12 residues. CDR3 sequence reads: CASTRDYEKLFF. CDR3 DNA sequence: TGTGCCAGCACCCGGGACTATGAAAAACTGTTTTTT.

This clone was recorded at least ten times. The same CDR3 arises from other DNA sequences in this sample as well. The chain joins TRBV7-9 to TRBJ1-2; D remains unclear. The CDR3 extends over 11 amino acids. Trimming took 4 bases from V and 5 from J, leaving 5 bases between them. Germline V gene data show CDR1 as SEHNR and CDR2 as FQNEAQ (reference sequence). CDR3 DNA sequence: TGTGCCAGCAGCTCCTCGTATGGCTACACCTTC. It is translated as CASSSSYGYTF.

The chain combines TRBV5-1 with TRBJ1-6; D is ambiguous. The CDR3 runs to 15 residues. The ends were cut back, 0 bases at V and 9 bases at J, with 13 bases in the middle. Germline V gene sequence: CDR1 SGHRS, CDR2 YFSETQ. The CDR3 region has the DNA TGCGCCAGCAGCTTGGCGCTACAAAGGAGTTCACCCCTCCACTTT. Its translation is CASSLALQRSSPLHF.

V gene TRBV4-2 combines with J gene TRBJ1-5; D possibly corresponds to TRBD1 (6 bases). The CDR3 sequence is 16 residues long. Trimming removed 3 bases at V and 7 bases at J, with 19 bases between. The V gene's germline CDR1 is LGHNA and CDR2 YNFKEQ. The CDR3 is CASSQLDRGAHQPQHF. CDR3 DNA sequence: TGTGCCAGCAGCCAGCTGGACAGAGGGGCGCACCAGCCCCAGCATTTT.

The CDR3 spells CASSKGQGEVTEAFF. The DNA for the CDR3 is TGCGCCAGCAGCAAGGGACAGGGGGAGGTCACTGAAGCTTTCTTT. V usage is TRBV5-1 and J usage is TRBJ1-1; the match to TRBD1 covers 11 bases. Germline V gene sequence: CDR1 SGHRS, CDR2 YFSETQ. CDR3 length equals 15 residues. V shed 4 bases and J 4 bases; nucleotides not matched to a gene: 6.

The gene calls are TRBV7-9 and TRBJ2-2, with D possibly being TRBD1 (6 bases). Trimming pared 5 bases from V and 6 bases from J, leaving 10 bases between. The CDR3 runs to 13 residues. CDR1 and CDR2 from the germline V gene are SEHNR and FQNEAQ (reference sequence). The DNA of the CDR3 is TGTGCCAGCAGCACCCAGGGGTCCGGGGAGCTGTTTTTT. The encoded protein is CASSTQGSGELFF. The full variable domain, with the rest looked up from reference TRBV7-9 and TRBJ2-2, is DTGVSQNPRHKITKRGQNVTFRCDPISEHNRLYWYRQTLGQGPEFLTYFQNEAQLEKSRLLSDRFSAERPKGSFSTLEIQRTEQGDSAMYLCASSTQGSGELFFGEGSRLTVL.

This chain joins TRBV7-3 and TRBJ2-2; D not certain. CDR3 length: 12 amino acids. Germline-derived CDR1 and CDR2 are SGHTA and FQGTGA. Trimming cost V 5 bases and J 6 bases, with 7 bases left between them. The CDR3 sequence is CASSPGAGELFF. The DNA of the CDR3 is TGTGCCAGCAGCCCTGGAGCCGGGGAGCTGTTTTTT.

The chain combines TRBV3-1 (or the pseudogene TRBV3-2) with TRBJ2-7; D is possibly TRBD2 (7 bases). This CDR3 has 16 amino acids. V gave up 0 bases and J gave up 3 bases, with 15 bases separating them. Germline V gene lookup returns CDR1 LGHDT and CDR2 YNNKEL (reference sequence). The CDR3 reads CASSQDRGAALYEQYF. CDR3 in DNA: TGTGCCAGCAGCCAAGACCGGGGGGCAGCTCTCTACGAGCAGTACTTC.

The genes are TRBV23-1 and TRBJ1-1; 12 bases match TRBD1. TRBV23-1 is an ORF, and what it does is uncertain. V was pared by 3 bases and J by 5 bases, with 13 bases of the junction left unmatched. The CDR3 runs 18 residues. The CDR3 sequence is CASSHLGDRGRKETEAFF. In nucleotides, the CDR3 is TGCGCCAGCAGTCACTTGGGGGACAGGGGGCGAAAGGAGACTGAAGCTTTCTTT.

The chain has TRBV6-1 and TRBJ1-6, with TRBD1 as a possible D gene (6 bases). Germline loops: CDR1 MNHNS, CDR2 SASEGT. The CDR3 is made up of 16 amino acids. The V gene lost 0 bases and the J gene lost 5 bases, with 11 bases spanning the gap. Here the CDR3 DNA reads TGTGCCAGCAGTGAAGCTCCAGGGGCTCATAATTCACCCCTCCACTTT. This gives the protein CASSEAPGAHNSPLHF.

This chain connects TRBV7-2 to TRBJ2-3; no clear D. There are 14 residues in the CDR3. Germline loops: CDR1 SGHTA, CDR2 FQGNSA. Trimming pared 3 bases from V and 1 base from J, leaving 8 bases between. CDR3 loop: CASSFAPGTDTQYF. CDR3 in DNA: TGTGCCAGCAGCTTTGCTCCGGGCACAGATACGCAGTATTTT.

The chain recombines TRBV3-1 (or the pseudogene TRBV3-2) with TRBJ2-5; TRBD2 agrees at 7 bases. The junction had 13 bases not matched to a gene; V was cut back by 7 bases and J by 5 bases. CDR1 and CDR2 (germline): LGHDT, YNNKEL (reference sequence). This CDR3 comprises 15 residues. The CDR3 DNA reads TGTGCCAGCACCTCGGGGTCGAGCGGGGCTGAGACCCAGTACTTC. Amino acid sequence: CASTSGSSGAETQYF.

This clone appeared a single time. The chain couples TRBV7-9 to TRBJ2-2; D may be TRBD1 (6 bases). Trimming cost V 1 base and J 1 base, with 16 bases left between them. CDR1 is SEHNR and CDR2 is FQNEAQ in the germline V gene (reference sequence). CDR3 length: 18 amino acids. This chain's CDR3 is CASSLGRWDKGNTGELFF. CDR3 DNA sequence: TGTGCCAGCAGCTTAGGTAGATGGGACAAGGGGAACACCGGGGAGCTGTTTTTT.

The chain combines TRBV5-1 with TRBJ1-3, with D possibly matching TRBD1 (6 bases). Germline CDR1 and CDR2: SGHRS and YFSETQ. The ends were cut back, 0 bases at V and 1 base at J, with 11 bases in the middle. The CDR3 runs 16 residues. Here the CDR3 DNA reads TGCGCCAGCAGCTTGGCCTCCACAGGGTCTGGAAACACCATATATTTT. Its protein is CASSLASTGSGNTIYF.

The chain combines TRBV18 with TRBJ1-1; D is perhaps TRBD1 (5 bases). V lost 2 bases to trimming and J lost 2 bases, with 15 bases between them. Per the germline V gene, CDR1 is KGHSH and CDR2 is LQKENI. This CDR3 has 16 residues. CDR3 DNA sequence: TGTGCCAGCTCACCAACAGGACTAATTAAAAACACTGAAGCTTTCTTT. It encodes CASSPTGLIKNTEAFF.

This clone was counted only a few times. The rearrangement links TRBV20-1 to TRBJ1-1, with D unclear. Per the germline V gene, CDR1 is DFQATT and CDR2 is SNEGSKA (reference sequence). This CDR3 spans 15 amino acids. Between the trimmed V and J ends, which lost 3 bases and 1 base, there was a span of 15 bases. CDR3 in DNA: TGCAGTGCTAGTGCGTCGAACGGTGGGAACACTGAAGCTTTCTTT. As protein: CSASASNGGNTEAFF.

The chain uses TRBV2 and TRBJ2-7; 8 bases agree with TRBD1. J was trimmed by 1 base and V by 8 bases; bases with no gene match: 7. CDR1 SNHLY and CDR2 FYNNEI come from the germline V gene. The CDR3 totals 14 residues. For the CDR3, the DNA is TGTGCCAGCTCAGGGGGCGCATTTTCCTACGAGCAGTACTTC. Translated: CASSGGAFSYEQYF.

The CDR3 bases are TGCGCCAGCAGCTCAGACGGTCGGGACTACTCCTACAATGAGCAGTTCTTC. Translating it yields CASSSDGRDYSYNEQFF. The chain is built from TRBV4-1 and TRBJ2-1; 7 nucleotides match TRBD2. V lost 5 bases, J lost 0 bases, and 10 bases stayed unmatched. Germline CDR1 is MGHRA and CDR2 is YSYEKL. This CDR3 is 17 amino acids long.

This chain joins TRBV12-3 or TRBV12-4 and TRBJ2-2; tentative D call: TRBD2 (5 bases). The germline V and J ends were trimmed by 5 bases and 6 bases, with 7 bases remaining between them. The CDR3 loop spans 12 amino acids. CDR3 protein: CASSTSPGELFF. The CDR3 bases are TGTGCCAGCAGTACTAGTCCCGGGGAGCTGTTTTTT.

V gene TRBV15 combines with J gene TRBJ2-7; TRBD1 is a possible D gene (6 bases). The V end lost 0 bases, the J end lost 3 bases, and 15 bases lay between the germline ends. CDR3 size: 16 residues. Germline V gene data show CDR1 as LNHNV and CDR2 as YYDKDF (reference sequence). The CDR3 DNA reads TGTGCCACCAGCAGAGATCTTCCAGGGGCGAGCTACGAGCAGTACTTC. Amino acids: CATSRDLPGASYEQYF.

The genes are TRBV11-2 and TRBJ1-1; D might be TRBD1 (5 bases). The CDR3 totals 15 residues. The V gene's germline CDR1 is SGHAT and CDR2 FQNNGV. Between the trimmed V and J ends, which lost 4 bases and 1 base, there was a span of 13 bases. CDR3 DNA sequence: TGTGCCAGCAGCTCACCCAGTGGACAGAACACTGAAGCTTTCTTT. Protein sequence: CASSSPSGQNTEAFF.